Each of the 27 T cell receptor beta chains below was sequenced from the same sample in a study of CD8+CD57+ T cells in acquired aplastic anemia. Genomic DNA provided the template from which TCR beta VDJ and CDR3 profiles were obtained. MiXCR was run by TCRdb on the reads, yielding one entry per CDR3 protein. Here the sample spans roughly 420,000 distinct CDR3 sequences, 65% to 75% being singletons. Input material: sorted CD4+, CD8+, or CD8+CD57+ T cells (not recorded which) from PBMCs. These receptors were taken from a human donor in good health, serving as a control.

The gene calls are TRBV5-8 and TRBJ2-5; D is unresolved. V dropped 6 bases and J dropped 5 bases, with 11 bases sitting between them. The CDR3 runs 12 residues. The germline CDR1 and CDR2 sequences are SGHTS and YDEGEE. The CDR3 DNA reads as TGTGCCAGCAATAACTGTTTGGAGACCCAGTACTTC. Translated, it gives CASNNCLETQYF.

In this sample, this clonotype turned up many times. V usage is TRBV6-1 and J usage is TRBJ1-5; a weak D match, TRBD1 (5 bases). Trimming took off 6 bases at V and 5 bases at J, with 17 bases between the two ends. CDR3 size: 15 residues. Germline lookup yields CDR1 MNHNS and CDR2 SASEGT. This chain's CDR3 is CASSYFTGLDQPQHF. The CDR3 nucleotides are TGTGCCAGCAGCTACTTCACAGGACTGGATCAGCCCCAGCATTTT.

This clonotype was seen at least ten times. The CDR3 region is CSAMDRSNQPQHF. The CDR3 DNA sequence: TGCAGTGCGATGGACAGGAGCAATCAGCCCCAGCATTTT. V usage is TRBV20-1 and J usage is TRBJ1-5; TRBD1 agrees at 7 bases. Trimming removed 6 bases from V and 1 base from J; junction bases left unmatched: 3. The CDR3 has 13 amino acids. Germline CDR1 is DFQATT and CDR2 is SNEGSKA (reference sequence).

The chain has TRBV7-6 and TRBJ2-7, with D possibly matching TRBD2 (5 bases). The DNA end lines up better with TRBJ2-3; the J call may be wrong. Germline loops: CDR1 SGHVS, CDR2 FNYEAQ. The CDR3 runs to 13 residues. Here the CDR3 reads CASSLVQAGEQYF. The CDR3 bases are TGTGCCAGCAGCTTAGTTCAGGCCGGGGAGCAGTATTTT.

Regarding this clonotype: The junction departs from the called germline gene at one end, perhaps through a read error. This sequence joins TRBV7-8 and TRBJ1-2; possible D gene TRBD1, 5 bases. This CDR3 is 14 amino acids long. From germline, CDR1 is SGHVS and CDR2 FQNEAQ. CDR3 sequence reads: CASSFGDEPRETQF. The CDR3 region has the DNA TGTGCCAGCAGCTTTGGGGACGAGCCAAGGGAGACCCAGTTC.

Concerning this clonotype itself: An end of the junction differs from the germline gene, which may be a read error. This chain uses TRBV7-2 with TRBJ2-5; possible D gene TRBD2, 6 bases. Germline lookup yields CDR1 SGHTA and CDR2 FQGNSA. The CDR3 extends over 12 amino acids. In DNA, the CDR3 is TGTGCCAGCAGCTGTGCAGCGGGCTCTGGAAACTTC. Translating it yields CASSCAAGSGNF.

About this clonotype: A read error may produce the germline difference seen at one junction end. V is TRBV20-1 and J is TRBJ1-5, with D unclear. The CDR3 is 13 amino acids. Germline-derived CDR1 and CDR2 are DFQATT and SNEGSKA (reference sequence). CDR3 sequence (DNA): TGCAGTGCCCTCGGCCAGGTCAATCAGACCCAGCATTTT. Residues: CSALGQVNQTQHF.

This clonotype has a count of ten or more. Lacking the conserved final phenylalanine or tryptophan, this CDR3 likely reflects a read error. This chain connects TRBV19 to TRBJ2-7; D may be TRBD1 (7 bases). Trimming pared 4 bases from V and 1 base from J, leaving 11 bases between. CDR1 is LNHDA, CDR2 SQIVND, per germline (reference sequence). This CDR3 has 14 residues. CDR3: CASSRQGLSYEQYL. CDR3 sequence (DNA): TGTGCCAGTAGTAGACAGGGACTGTCCTACGAGCAGTACCTC.

Note on this clonotype: The junction differs from germline at one of its ends, possibly a read error. The chain recombines TRBV4-1 with TRBJ2-6, with D uncertain. Germline V gene lookup returns CDR1 MGHRA and CDR2 YSYEKL. This CDR3 has 13 amino acids. The CDR3 bases are TGCACCAGCAGCGAACACCCCCGATACGTCCTGACTTTC. Amino acids: CTSSEHPRYVLTF.

A few counts support this clonotype. The conserved phenylalanine or tryptophan is not found at the CDR3 terminus, so this likely reflects a read error. The chain combines TRBV10-3 with TRBJ2-7, with 7 positions matching TRBD2. Germline lookup yields CDR1 ENHRY and CDR2 SYGVKD. Trimming removed 10 bases from V and 4 bases from J; junction bases left unmatched: 10. There are 13 residues in the CDR3. This CDR3 is CASRSAGRYEQYL. CDR3 DNA: TGTGCCAGCAGATCAGCGGGGCGTTACGAGCAGTACTTA.

Note on this clonotype: A read error may produce the germline difference seen at one junction end. The chain carries TRBV5-1 and TRBJ2-5; possible D gene TRBD2, 5 bases. Per germline, CDR1 SGHRS and CDR2 YFSETQ. The CDR3 is made up of 16 amino acids. CDR3 DNA sequence: TGTGCCAGCAGTCCAGCTAGCTGGCCGGCCCAAGAGACCCAGTACTTC. It yields the protein CASSPASWPAQETQYF.

The V call is TRBV12-3 or TRBV12-4, the J call TRBJ2-7; TRBD2 matches 9 bases. J gave up 6 bases and V 1 base, and 4 bases lay outside the gene matches. The CDR3 is 14 amino acids. CDR3 DNA: TGTGCCAGCAGTTTAGGCGGGGGGGCCATCGAGCAGTACTTC. It is translated as CASSLGGGAIEQYF.

This clonotype has just a few counts. This may come from a read error, since a much larger clone is one base off. The CDR3 end shows no conserved phenylalanine or tryptophan, and so a read error is likely. No DNA is shown, since the ends of the CDR3 on it are uncertain; the CDR3 is the one TCRdb lists. This rearrangement joins TRBV19 to TRBJ1-1; the DNA was not compared with TRBD1, the D call given in the table. Germline CDR1 reads LNHDA; CDR2 reads SQIVND (reference sequence). Including both end residues, the CDR3 is 12 amino acids long. The CDR3 loop is CASSTTGAEALL.

This clonotype was seen many times. The CDR3 protein is CSATQGREEKLFF. As DNA, the CDR3 is TGCAGTGCTACACAGGGGAGGGAAGAAAAACTGTTTTTT. This chain uses TRBV20-1 with TRBJ1-4; 7 positions match TRBD1. CDR3 size: 13 residues. The V gene's germline CDR1 is DFQATT and CDR2 SNEGSKA (reference sequence). J was trimmed by 8 bases and V by 4 bases; bases with no gene match: 7.

Concerning this clonotype: The junction does not match germline at one end; this may be a read error. The chain joins TRBV7-2 to TRBJ1-2; perhaps TRBD1 as D (5 bases). This CDR3 has 11 amino acids. Germline CDR1 SGHTA, CDR2 FQGNSA. CDR3 region: CASRVQGGYAF. DNA of the CDR3: TGTGCCAGCAGAGTGCAGGGTGGCTACGCCTTC.

Comments on this clonotype: Because it lacks the conserved phenylalanine or tryptophan at the end, this CDR3 is likely a read error. The limits of the CDR3 on the DNA are not certain, so only TCRdb's listed CDR3 is given. V gene TRBV2 combines with J gene TRBJ2-7; TRBD1 is the table's D call and was not checked against the DNA. Germline V CDR1 and CDR2: SNHLY, FYNNEI. The CDR3 length is 15 residues, termini included. The CDR3 spells CASSQHRGGGYTFGS.

The V call is TRBV7-3, the J call TRBJ1-6; TRBD1 agrees at 10 bases. The CDR3 has 15 amino acids. CDR1 is SGHTA and CDR2 is FQGTGA in the germline V gene. Unmatched junction bases numbered 10, after V lost 4 bases and J lost 13 bases. CDR3: CASSSQGQGIAPLHF. CDR3 DNA: TGTGCCAGCAGCTCACAGGGACAGGGGATTGCGCCCCTCCACTTT.

The rearrangement uses TRBV7-8 and TRBJ2-1; TRBD1 matches at 9 bases. The CDR3 has 15 residues. From germline, CDR1 is SGHVS and CDR2 FQNEAQ. Unmatched junction bases numbered 17, after V lost 11 bases and J lost 9 bases. CDR3 coding DNA: TGTGCCTGGGGGGCACACAGGGGACAGGGAATTGAGCAGTTCTTC. It yields the protein CAWGAHRGQGIEQFF.

As for this clonotype: It is unclear where the CDR3 begins or ends on the DNA, so no DNA is shown, and the CDR3 is as TCRdb lists it. The chain has TRBV7-2 and TRBJ2-3; TRBD1 is the table's D call, not checked against the DNA. The CDR3 comprises 14 residues, both ends counted. Germline V gives CDR1 SGHTA, CDR2 FQGNSA. The CDR3 is CASSVETRNFGPGF.

The V and J genes are TRBV24-1 and TRBJ2-2; D could derive from TRBD1 or TRBD2 (5 bases each). Deletions cut 1 base from V and 4 bases from J, with 9 bases between. The CDR3 totals 15 residues. In germline, CDR1 is KGHDR, CDR2 SFDVKD. The CDR3, as DNA: TGTGCCACCAGTGATTTAGAGGGGCTCACCGGGGAGCTGTTTTTT. This encodes CATSDLEGLTGELFF.

The chain is built from TRBV7-2 and TRBJ2-7; 7 bases agree with TRBD2. V trimming: 6 bases; J trimming: 9 bases; junction bases outside the gene matches: 11. CDR3 length: 13 amino acids. Germline V gene lookup returns CDR1 SGHTA and CDR2 FQGNSA. In nucleotides, the CDR3 is TGTGCCAGCAGTCTGGGGGGGAGATCTGCGCAGTACTTC. Its translation: CASSLGGRSAQYF.

Comments on this clonotype: Germline is not matched at one junction end, which may reflect a read error. This sequence joins TRBV7-3 and TRBJ1-6; D not certain. This CDR3 region has 15 residues. Germline V gene data show CDR1 as SGHTA and CDR2 as FQGTGA. CDR3 region: CASSDSAAKNSPLHF. Here the CDR3 DNA reads TGTGCCAGCAGTGATAGTGCCGCGAAAAATTCCCCCCTCCACTTT. Filled out from reference TRBV7-3 and TRBJ1-6, the complete variable domain reads GAGVSQTPSNKVTEKGKYVELRCDPISGHTALYWYRQSLGQGPEFLIYFQGTGAADDSGLPNDRFFAVRPEGSVSTLKIQRTERGDSAVYLCASSDSAAKNSPLHFGNGTRLTVT.

On this clonotype: Because the CDR3 is missing its conserved closing phenylalanine or tryptophan, this is likely a read error. No DNA is shown, since the ends of the CDR3 on it are uncertain; the CDR3 is the one TCRdb lists. This chain's CDR3 is CASSSGRRTEAFFV. The chain is built from TRBV2 and TRBJ2-6; the table assigns TRBD1, which was not confirmed against the DNA. Germline V gene lookup returns CDR1 SNHLY and CDR2 FYNNEI. Termini included, the CDR3 measures 14 amino acids.

This clonotype was detected only a few times. The chain joins TRBV14 to TRBJ1-6; tentative D call: TRBD1 (6 bases). Deletions cut 7 bases from V and 7 bases from J, with 11 bases between. Per the germline V gene, CDR1 is SGHDN and CDR2 is FVKESK. The CDR3 is 13 amino acids. CDR3 protein: CASNRDINSPLHF. CDR3 DNA sequence: TGTGCCAGCAACCGGGACATCAATTCACCCCTCCACTTT. The whole variable domain, remainder taken from reference TRBV14 and TRBJ1-6, is EAGVTQFPSHSVIEKGQTVTLRCDPISGHDNLYWYRRVMGKEIKFLLHFVKESKQDESGMPNNRFLAERTGGTYSTLKVQPAELEDSGVYFCASNRDINSPLHFGNGTRLTVT.

The genes are TRBV4-3 and TRBJ1-1; TRBD1 agrees at 8 bases. The CDR3 sequence is 15 residues long. Germline V lookup: CDR1 LGHNA, CDR2 YSLEER. V shed 6 bases, J shed 1 base, and the junction held 7 bases outside the gene matches. The CDR3 loop is CASSDTTGGNTEAFF. The CDR3 DNA sequence: TGCGCCAGCAGTGACACAACAGGGGGGAACACTGAAGCTTTCTTT.

The chain has TRBV20-1 and TRBJ2-1; possibly TRBD2 for D (5 bases). The CDR3 totals 10 residues. Germline V gives CDR1 DFQATT, CDR2 SNEGSKA (reference sequence). Trimming cost V 6 bases and J 14 bases, with 14 bases left between them. This chain's CDR3 is CSADSSAEFF. CDR3 nucleotides: TGCAGTGCGGACTCCAGTGCGGAGTTCTTC.

The CDR3 sequence: CASSGGQASSYNEQFF. Written as DNA, the CDR3 is TGTGCCAGCAGTGGGGGACAGGCCAGCTCCTACAATGAGCAGTTCTTC. V and J are TRBV5-8 and TRBJ2-1, with 8 bases identical to TRBD1. Germline values: CDR1 SGHTS, CDR2 YDEGEE. Germline trimming cut 5 bases from V and 0 bases from J; bases unmatched to any gene: 7. The CDR3 has 16 amino acids.